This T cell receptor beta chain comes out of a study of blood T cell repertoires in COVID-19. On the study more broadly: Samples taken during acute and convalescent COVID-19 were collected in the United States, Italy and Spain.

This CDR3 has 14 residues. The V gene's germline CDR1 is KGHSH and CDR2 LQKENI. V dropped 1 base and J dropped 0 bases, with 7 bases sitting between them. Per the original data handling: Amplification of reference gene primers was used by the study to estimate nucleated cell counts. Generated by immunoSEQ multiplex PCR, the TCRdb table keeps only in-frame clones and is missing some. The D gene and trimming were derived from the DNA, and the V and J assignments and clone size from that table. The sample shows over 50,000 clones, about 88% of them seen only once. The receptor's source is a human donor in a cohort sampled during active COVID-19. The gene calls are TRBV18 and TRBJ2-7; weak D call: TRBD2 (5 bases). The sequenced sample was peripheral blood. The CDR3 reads CASSPRAGSYEQYF. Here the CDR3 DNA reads TGTGCCAGCTCACCACGGGCGGGCTCCTACGAGCAGTACTTC.